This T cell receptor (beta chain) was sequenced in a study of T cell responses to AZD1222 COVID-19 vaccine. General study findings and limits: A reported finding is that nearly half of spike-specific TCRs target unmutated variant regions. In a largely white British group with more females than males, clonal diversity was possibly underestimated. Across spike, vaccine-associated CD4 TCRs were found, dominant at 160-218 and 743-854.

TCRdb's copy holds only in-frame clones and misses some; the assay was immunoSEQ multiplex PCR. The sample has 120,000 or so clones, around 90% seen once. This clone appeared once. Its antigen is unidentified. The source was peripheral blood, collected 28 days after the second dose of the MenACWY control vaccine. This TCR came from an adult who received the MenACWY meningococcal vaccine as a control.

The CDR3 DNA follows: TGTGCCAGCAGTTATTTCCGCGACCGAAGACAGTATCGTAGCAGTTGCAATCAGCCCCAGCATTTT. Protein: CASSYFRDRRQYRSSCNQPQHF. V gene TRBV6-8 combines with J gene TRBJ1-5; a possible D gene is TRBD1 (5 bases). The CDR3 sequence is 22 residues long. Germline CDR1 MNHGY, CDR2 SAAAGT. With 3 bases removed from V and 2 bases from J, the gap between germline ends came to 32 bases.